The TCR beta chain under discussion was sequenced for a study of human T cells and chemical hapten exposure. Whole-study findings and limits: Significantly more large CDR3 similarity clusters were formed by expanded TCRs than by controls.

Noted time point: patch test 2, 6 weeks after DPC sensitization. Treatment denoted: therapeutic diphenylcyclopropenone sensitization with weekly scalp DPC. Each patch-test visit's blood sample preceded patch application. Alopecia patients, 18 to 70 years old and DPC-suitable, served as donors. Original methodology: Across samples, TCR counts had a median of about 88,000 and ranged from roughly 20,000 to 690,600. In TCRdb, the RACE reads were re-called with MiXCR into one record per CDR3 protein. The V and J calls here are based on TCRdb, not the publication. The sample comprises about 140,000 distinct CDR3 sequences, roughly 12% of which are singletons, and about 1.3% rests with the top ten. This clonotype was seen ten or more times. Its antigen is unidentified. Trimming shortened V by 5 bases and J by 0 bases, and 12 bases separated the two germline ends. Germline CDR1 MDHEN, CDR2 SYDVKM. This CDR3 contains 15 residues.

The rearrangement links TRBV28 to TRBJ2-3, with D perhaps TRBD2 (6 bases). The origin of this receptor is a woman aged 45 to 65 with alopecia areata. Some clones in this sample may be carry-over from other donors' samples. The sample consisted of whole blood, taken in connection with sensitization to the hapten diphenylcyclopropenone (DPC). The CDR3 region is CASSLSGTSTDTQYF. The CDR3 DNA reads TGTGCCAGCAGTCTCTCTGGGACTAGCACAGATACGCAGTATTTT. The variable domain in full, with the rest retrieved from reference TRBV28 and TRBJ2-3, is DVKVTQSSRYLVKRTGEKVFLECVQDMDHENMFWYRQDPGLGLRLIYFSYDVKMKEKGDIPEGYSVSREKKERFSLILESASTNQTSMYLCASSLSGTSTDTQYFGPGTRLTVL.